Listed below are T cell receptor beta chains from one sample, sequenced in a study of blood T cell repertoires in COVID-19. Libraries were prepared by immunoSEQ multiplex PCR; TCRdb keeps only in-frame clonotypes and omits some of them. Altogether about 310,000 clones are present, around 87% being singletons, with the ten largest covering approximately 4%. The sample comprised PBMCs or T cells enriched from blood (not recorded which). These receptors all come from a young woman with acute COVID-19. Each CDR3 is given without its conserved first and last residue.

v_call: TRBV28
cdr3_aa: ASSFGGLPQH

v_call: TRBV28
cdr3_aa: ASSYPGLAGTQY

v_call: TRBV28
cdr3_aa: ASINPTDAYNYGYT

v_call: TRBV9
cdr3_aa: ASSVAVREGTYEQF

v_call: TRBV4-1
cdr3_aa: ASSQGTSATNEKLF

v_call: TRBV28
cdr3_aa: ASSYSSGTSYSNQPQH

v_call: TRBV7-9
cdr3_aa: ASSLRSPEQTNSPLH

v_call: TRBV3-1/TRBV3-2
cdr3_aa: ASSQEGAGDGYT

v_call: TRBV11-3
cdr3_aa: ASSPSGSSGANVLT

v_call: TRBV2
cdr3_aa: ASKRRQDYTEAF

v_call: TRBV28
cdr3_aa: ASSAGQGDQPQH

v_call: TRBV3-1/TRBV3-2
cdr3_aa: ASSQANKNTEAF

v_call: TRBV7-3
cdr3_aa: ASSLAGNTGELF

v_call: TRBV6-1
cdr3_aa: ASSEMIGGGLGEEQY

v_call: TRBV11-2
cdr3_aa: ASSLGVLGSSYNEQF

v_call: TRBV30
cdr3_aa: AWSSDRGNNSPLH

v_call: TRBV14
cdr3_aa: ASSQGPGGRTEAF

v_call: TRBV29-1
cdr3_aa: SVEFTSYEQY

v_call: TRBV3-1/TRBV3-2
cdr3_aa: ASSQDPPFRTGDNEQF

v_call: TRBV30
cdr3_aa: AWSAGQGAAREPQH

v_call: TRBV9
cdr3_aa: ASREQGGNTGELF

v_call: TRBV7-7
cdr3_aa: ASSLRTPSSQETQY

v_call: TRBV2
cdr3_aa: ASRGDRPLREKLF

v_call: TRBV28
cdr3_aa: ASRPGGYGYT

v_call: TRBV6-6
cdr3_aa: ASSPGLAGGWQETQY

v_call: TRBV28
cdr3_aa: ASKRTGAKLF

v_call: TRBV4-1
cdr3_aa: ASSQEGPSGTLNSYNEQF

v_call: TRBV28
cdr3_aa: ASSFAQAGNTIY

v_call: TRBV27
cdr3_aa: ASRRRQGESYEQY

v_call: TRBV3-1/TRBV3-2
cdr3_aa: ASSAMTSSYEQY

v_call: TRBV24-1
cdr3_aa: ATSAAGPNSPLH

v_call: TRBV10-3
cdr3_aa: AISESTGIYGYT

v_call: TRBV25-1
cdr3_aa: ASSVTGDYEQY

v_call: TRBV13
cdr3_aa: ASSLGQSNYGYT

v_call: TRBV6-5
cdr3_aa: ASSPPGQGRAEAF

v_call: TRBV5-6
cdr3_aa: ASSLYEDTQY

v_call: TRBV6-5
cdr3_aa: ASRLYRGHSPLH

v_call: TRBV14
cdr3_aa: ASSRGGTGAEAF

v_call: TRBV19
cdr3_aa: ASSSYSMNTEAF

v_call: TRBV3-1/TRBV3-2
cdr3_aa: ASSQGGETQY

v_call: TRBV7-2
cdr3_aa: ASSSGQGRQPQH

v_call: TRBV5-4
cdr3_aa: ASSPREQETQY

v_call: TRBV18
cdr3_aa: ASSRGGSQTDTQY

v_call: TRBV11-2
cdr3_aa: ASSLGLFTDTQY

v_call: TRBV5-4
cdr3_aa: ASSSTGGPPYNEQF

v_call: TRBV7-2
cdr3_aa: ASSSIDGEETQY

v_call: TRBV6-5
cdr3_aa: ASNLQGDTGELF

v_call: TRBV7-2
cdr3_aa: ASSLAPTSGRAGELF

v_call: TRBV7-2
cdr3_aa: ASSLRQGPNQPQH

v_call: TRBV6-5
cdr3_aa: ASSYSPSGSYEQY